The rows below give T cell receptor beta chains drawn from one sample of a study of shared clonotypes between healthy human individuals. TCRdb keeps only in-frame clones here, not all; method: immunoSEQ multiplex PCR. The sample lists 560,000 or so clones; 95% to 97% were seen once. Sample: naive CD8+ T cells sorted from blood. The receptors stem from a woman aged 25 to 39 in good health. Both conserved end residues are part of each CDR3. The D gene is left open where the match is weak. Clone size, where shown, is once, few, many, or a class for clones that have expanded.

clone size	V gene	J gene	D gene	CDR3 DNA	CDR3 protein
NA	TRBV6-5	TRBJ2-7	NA	TGTGCCAGCAGTTACGAAGGGTACAGCGAGCAGTACTTC	CASSYEGYSEQYF
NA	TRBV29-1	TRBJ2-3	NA	TGCAGCGCCTCGACCATGAGCACAGATACGCAGTATTTT	CSASTMSTDTQYF
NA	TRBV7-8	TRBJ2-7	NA	TGTGCCAGCAGCTCCCTCCCATTCATCTACGAGCAGTACTTC	CASSSLPFIYEQYF
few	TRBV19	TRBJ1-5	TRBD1	TGTGCCAGTAGTATCGAGGGACAGAGACAGCCCCAGCATTTT	CASSIEGQRQPQHF
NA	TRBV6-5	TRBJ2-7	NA	TGTGCCAGCAGTTGGGGTTACGAGCAGTACTTC	CASSWGYEQYF
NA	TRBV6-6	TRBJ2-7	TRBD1	TGTGCCAGCAGTTACCGGGACAGTCCCTACGAGCAGTACTTC	CASSYRDSPYEQYF
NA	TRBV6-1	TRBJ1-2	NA	TGTGCCATCACGGGAGACCTCTATCATGGCTACACCTTC	CAITGDLYHGYTF
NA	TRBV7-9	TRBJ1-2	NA	TGTGCCAGCAGATCTAACGGCTACACCTTC	CASRSNGYTF
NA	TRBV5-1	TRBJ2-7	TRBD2	TGCGCCAGCAGCTTGGGCTCTAGCGGACGGACGTCTTACGAGCAGTACTTC	CASSLGSSGRTSYEQYF
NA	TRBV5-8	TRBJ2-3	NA	TGTGCCAGCAGCTTGGGGACAGAAACTAGCACAGATACGCAGTATTTT	CASSLGTETSTDTQYF
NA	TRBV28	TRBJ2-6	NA	TGTGCCAGCAGTTTGGGCGCGGGTCCTTTTGGGGGGGCCAACGTCCTGACTTTC	CASSLGAGPFGGANVLTF
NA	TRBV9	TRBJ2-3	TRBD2	TGTGCCAGCAGCGTTTATAGCGGGAGGGTATCTCTCAGCACAGATACGCAGTATTTT	CASSVYSGRVSLSTDTQYF
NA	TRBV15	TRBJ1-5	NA	TGTGCCACCAGCATTGGAGTTAATCAGCCCCAGCATTTT	CATSIGVNQPQHF
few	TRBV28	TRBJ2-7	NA	TGTGCCAGCAGTTTCACCGGGACCGCATCCTACGAGCAGTACTTC	CASSFTGTASYEQYF
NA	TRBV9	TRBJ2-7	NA	TGTGCCAGCAGCGTAAGTTGGGGGAGCTACGAGCAGTACTTC	CASSVSWGSYEQYF
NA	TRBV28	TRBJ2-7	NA	TGTGCCAGCAGTCCCGGGGCAGGGCGGATCCTCTACGAGCAGTACTTC	CASSPGAGRILYEQYF
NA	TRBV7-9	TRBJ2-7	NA	TGTGCCAGCAGCTTACGGTACGAGCAGTACTTC	CASSLRYEQYF
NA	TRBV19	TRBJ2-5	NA	TGTGCCAGTACCAATGGCGGGGAAGGAACCGAAGAGACCCAGTACTTC	CASTNGGEGTEETQYF
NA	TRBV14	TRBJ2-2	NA	TGTGCCAGCAGCCCCAGGGGCGTGTTCGGTGTCACCGGGGAGCTGTTTTTT	CASSPRGVFGVTGELFF
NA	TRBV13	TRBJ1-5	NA	TGTGCCAGCAGCTTAGGCCTTGGGAGCAATCAGCCCCAGCATTTT	CASSLGLGSNQPQHF
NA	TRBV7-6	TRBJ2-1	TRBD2	TGTGCCAGCAGCACAGGGACTAGCGGGCGCAGCTCCTACAATGAGCAGTTCTTC	CASSTGTSGRSSYNEQFF
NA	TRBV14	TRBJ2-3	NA	TGTGCCAGCAGCCAAGACAGAAACAGCCTTACCTACACAGATACGCAGTATTTT	CASSQDRNSLTYTDTQYF
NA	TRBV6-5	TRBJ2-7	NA	TGTGCCAGCAGTTATGAGGCAGCCGCTAACGAGCAGTACTTC	CASSYEAAANEQYF
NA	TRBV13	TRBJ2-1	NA	TGTGCCAGCAGCCCAAGACAGCCAAGCGCCTACAATGAGCAGTTCTTC	CASSPRQPSAYNEQFF
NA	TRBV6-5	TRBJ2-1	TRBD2	TGTGCCAGCAGGTTAGCGGGAGGCCCGTACAATGAGCAGTTCTTC	CASRLAGGPYNEQFF
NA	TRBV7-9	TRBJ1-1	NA	TGTGCCAGCAGCCTGACGAGGACGGAGAACACTGAAGCTTTCTTT	CASSLTRTENTEAFF
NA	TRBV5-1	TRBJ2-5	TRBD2	TGCGCCAGCAGCTTGGAGGGCGGGAGTTGGGAGACCCAGTACTTC	CASSLEGGSWETQYF
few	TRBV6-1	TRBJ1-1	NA	TGTGCCAGCAGTGAAGCCACCCCCGTTTTTAACACTGAAGCTTTCTTT	CASSEATPVFNTEAFF
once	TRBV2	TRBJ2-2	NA	TGTGCCAGCATGGGGGAGGCTGCGAACACCGGGGAGCTGTTTTTT	CASMGEAANTGELFF
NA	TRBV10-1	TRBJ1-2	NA	TGCGCCAGCAGTGAGTCGAGGGAACCCAACTATGGCTACACCTTC	CASSESREPNYGYTF
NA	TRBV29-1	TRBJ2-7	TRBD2	TGCAGCGTTGAAGGTGGACTAGCGGGTGATCCCTCGGGGCAGTACTTC	CSVEGGLAGDPSGQYF
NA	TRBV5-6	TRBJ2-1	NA	TGTGCCAGCAGCTCTTGGACTGCCAGCTCCTACAATGAGCAGTTCTTC	CASSSWTASSYNEQFF
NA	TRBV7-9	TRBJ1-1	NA	TGTGCCAGCAGCTCAGGGTTCACTGAAGCTTTCTTT	CASSSGFTEAFF
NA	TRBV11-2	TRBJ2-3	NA	TGTGCCAGCAGCCCCCCGATAGCTCGGACGCAGTATTTT	CASSPPIARTQYF
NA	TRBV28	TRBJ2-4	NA	TGTGCCAGCAGCTCAGGGGTAGACAAAAACATTCAGTACTTC	CASSSGVDKNIQYF
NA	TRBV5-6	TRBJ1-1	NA	TGTGCCAGCAGCTTGGAGGGGTTGGGGGAAATGAACACTGAAGCTTTCTTT	CASSLEGLGEMNTEAFF
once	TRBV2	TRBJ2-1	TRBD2	TGTGCCAGCAGTGAAGGGACTAGCGGGAGATGGGGTGAGCAGTTCTTC	CASSEGTSGRWGEQFF
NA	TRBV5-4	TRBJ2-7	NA	TGTGCCAGCAGCCGCACTCTGGACGAGCAGTACTTC	CASSRTLDEQYF
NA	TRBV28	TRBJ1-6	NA	TGTGCCAGCAGTCAGTTTGAGGGGTCCAATTCACCCCTCCACTTT	CASSQFEGSNSPLHF
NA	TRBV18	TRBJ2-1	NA	TGTGCCAGCTCACCGGGGATCAGCGAGCAGTTCTTC	CASSPGISEQFF
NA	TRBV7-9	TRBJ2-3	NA	TGTGCCAGCAGCAAAGCCCCATCTAGCACAGATACGCAGTATTTT	CASSKAPSSTDTQYF
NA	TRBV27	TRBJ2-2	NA	TGTGCCAGCAGTTTTCAGTACTCTAACACCGGGGAGCTGTTTTTT	CASSFQYSNTGELFF
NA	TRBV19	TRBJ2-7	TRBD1	TGTGCCAGCCGACAGGGGCCACCTCACTACGAGCAGTACTTC	CASRQGPPHYEQYF
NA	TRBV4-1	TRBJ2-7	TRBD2	TGCGCCAGCAGCCAGGTCTGGGGGGGCTCCTACGAGCAGTACTTC	CASSQVWGGSYEQYF
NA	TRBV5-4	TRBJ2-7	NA	TGTGCCAGCAGCTTGGGGGACAAAACTCTCTACGAGCAGTACTTC	CASSLGDKTLYEQYF
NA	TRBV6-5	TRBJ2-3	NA	TGTGCCAGCAGTTACCTCGGGCCGGGACTCACAGATACGCAGTATTTT	CASSYLGPGLTDTQYF
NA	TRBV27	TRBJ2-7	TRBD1	TGTGCCAGCAGTTTTGGGACAGGATCCTACGAGCAGTACTTC	CASSFGTGSYEQYF
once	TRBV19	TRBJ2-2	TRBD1	TGTGCCAGTAGGCCCCGGGACAGGGGTAACACCGGGGAGCTGTTTTTT	CASRPRDRGNTGELFF
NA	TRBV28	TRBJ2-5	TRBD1	TGTGCCAGCAGACCCCCGGGGAGGGACAGGGGTGAGACCCAGTACTTC	CASRPPGRDRGETQYF
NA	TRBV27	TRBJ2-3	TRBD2	TGTGCCAGCAGTTCGGGACTAGCGGGAGTAGATACGCAGTATTTT	CASSSGLAGVDTQYF
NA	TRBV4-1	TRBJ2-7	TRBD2	TGCGCCAGCAGCCAAATCCCGGGGACTACCTACGAGCAGTACTTC	CASSQIPGTTYEQYF
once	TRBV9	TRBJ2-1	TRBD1	TGTGCCAGCAGCGTCCCCAGGGGGCAGAAGTTCTTC	CASSVPRGQKFF
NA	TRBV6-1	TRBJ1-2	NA	TGTGCCAGCAGTGACCTGGACAGCTTCTATGGCTACACCTTC	CASSDLDSFYGYTF
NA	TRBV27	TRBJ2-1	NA	TGTGCCAGCAGTTTAAATGGCAACTACAATGAGCAGTTCTTC	CASSLNGNYNEQFF
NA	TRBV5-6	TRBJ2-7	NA	TGTGCCAGCAGCTTGGATACTGAAACCTACGAGCAGTACTTC	CASSLDTETYEQYF
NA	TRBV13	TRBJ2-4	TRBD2	TGTGCCAGCAGCTTAGGCAGGCTCGGGACTAGCGGGACAAGGCTGGCGGCTCAGTACTTC	CASSLGRLGTSGTRLAAQYF
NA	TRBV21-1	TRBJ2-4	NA	TGTGCCAGCAGCCCCGGACAGTTTTTAGCCAAAAACATTCAGTACTTC	CASSPGQFLAKNIQYF
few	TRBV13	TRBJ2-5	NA	TGTGCCAGCAGCTTAGACAGGGAAGAGACCCAGTACTTC	CASSLDREETQYF
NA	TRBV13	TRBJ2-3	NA	TGTGCCAGCTCGGGACACCAGACGGATACGCAGTATTTT	CASSGHQTDTQYF
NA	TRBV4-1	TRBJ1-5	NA	TGCGCCAGCAGCCAAGTGCTCCCTGCGCCCAGGATGAGCAATCAGCCCCAGCATTTT	CASSQVLPAPRMSNQPQHF